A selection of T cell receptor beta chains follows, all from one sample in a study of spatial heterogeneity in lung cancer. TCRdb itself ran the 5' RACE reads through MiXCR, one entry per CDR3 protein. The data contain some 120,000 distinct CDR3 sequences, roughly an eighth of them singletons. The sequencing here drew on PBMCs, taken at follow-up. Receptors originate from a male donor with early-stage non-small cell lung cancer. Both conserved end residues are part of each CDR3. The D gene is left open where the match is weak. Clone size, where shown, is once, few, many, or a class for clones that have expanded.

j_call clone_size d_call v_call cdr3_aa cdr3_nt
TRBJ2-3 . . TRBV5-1 CASSLMPTADTQYF TGCGCCAGCAGCTTGATGCCCACAGCAGATACGCAGTATTTT
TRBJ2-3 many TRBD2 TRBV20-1 CSARPSGGATDTQYF TGCAGTGCTAGGCCTAGCGGGGGGGCCACAGATACGCAGTATTTT
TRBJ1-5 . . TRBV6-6 CASSYERQPQHF TGTGCCAGCAGTTACGAACGTCAGCCCCAGCATTTT
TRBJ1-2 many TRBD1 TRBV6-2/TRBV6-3 CASSSGTVYGYTF TGTGCCAGCAGCTCCGGGACAGTCTATGGCTACACCTTC
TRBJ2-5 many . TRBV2 CASSDLRRPGSQETQYF TGTGCCAGCAGTGACCTGCGGCGACCGGGGTCACAAGAGACCCAGTACTTC
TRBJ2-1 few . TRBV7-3 CASSFGEGLEQFF TGTGCCAGCAGCTTTGGCGAGGGGCTTGAGCAGTTCTTC
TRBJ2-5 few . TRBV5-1 CASSLVKQETQYF TGCGCCAGCAGCTTGGTCAAACAAGAGACCCAGTACTTC
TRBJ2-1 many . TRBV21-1 CASSNRGLDCRDEQFF TGTGCCAGCAGCAACCGGGGACTAGATTGTCGCGATGAGCAGTTCTTC
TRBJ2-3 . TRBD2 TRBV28 CASSSVSRLAGRTDTQYF TGTGCCAGCAGTTCGGTATCTAGACTAGCGGGGAGGACAGATACGCAGTATTTT
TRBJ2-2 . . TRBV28 CASSFTGWEVGELFF TGTGCCAGCAGTTTTACGGGGTGGGAGGTCGGGGAGCTGTTTTTT
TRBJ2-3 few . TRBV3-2 CASSPYRIGSPMEGDTQYF TGTGCCAGCAGCCCGTACAGGATCGGTTCCCCTATGGAGGGAGATACGCAGTATTTT
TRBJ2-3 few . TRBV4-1 CASSRGQGVGTDTQYF TGCGCCAGCAGCCGAGGCCAGGGTGTTGGTACAGATACGCAGTATTTT
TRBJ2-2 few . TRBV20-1 CSASLKRVGSANTGELFF TGCAGTGCTAGCCTCAAACGGGTGGGATCCGCGAACACCGGGGAGCTGTTTTTT
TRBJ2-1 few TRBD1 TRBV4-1 CASSHSEWGTGNNEQFF TGCGCCAGCAGCCATTCTGAATGGGGGACAGGGAACAATGAGCAGTTCTTC
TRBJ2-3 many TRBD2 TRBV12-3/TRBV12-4 CASSLRTSGREYF TGTGCCAGCAGTTTAAGGACTAGCGGTCGGGAGTATTTT
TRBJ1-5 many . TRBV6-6 CASSLRGDGNQPQHF TGTGCCAGCAGCCTACGCGGGGATGGCAATCAGCCCCAGCATTTT
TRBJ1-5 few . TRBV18 CASSGQSDQPQHF TGTGCCAGCTCAGGACAGTCTGATCAGCCCCAGCATTTT
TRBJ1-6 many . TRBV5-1 CASSLVRRSYGAPLHF TGCGCCAGCAGCTTGGTTAGGCGGTCCTACGGAGCACCCCTCCACTTT
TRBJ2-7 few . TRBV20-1 CSARTPNSYEQYF TGCAGTGCCAGAACACCGAACTCCTACGAGCAGTACTTC
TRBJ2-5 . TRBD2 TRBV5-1 CASSHLAGAQETQYF TGCGCCAGCAGCCATCTAGCGGGGGCACAAGAGACCCAGTACTTC
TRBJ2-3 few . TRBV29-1 CSGSLGRADTQYF TGCAGCGGATCGCTCGGGAGAGCAGATACGCAGTATTTT
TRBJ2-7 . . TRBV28 CASSSGQLSSYEQYF TGTGCCAGCAGCTCAGGACAGCTGAGCTCCTACGAGCAGTACTTC
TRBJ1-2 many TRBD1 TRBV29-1 CSVGGDRYSMGYTF TGCAGCGTCGGAGGGGACAGGTATTCTATGGGCTACACCTTC
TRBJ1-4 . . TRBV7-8 CASSLGGRAEKLFF TGTGCCAGCAGCTTGGGCGGGCGGGCAGAAAAACTGTTTTTT
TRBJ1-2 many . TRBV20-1 CSVKVPSNYGYTF TGCAGTGTCAAAGTCCCGTCGAACTATGGCTACACCTTC
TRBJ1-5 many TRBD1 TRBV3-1 CASSPTRTGPTQPQHF TGTGCCAGCAGCCCCACGAGGACAGGCCCCACTCAGCCCCAGCATTTT
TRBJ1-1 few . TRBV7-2 CASSLARVGRGTEAFF TGTGCCAGCAGCTTAGCGAGGGTGGGCAGGGGCACTGAAGCTTTCTTT
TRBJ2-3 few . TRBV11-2 CASSRIQGSTDTQYF TGTGCCAGCAGCCGGATACAGGGATCTACAGATACGCAGTATTTT
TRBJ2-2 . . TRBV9 CASSVEPTGELFF TGTGCCAGCAGCGTAGAGCCAACCGGGGAGCTGTTTTTT
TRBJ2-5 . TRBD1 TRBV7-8 CASSLGFLTGRQETQYF TGTGCCAGCAGCTTAGGGTTTTTGACAGGGCGCCAAGAGACCCAGTACTTC
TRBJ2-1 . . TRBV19 CASSTDRVGEQFF TGTGCCAGTAGTACGGACCGGGTAGGTGAGCAGTTCTTC
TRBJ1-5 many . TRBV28 CASSLPGGSNQPQHF TGTGCCAGCAGTCTCCCTGGGGGTAGCAATCAGCCCCAGCATTTT
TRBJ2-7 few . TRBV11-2 CASSLSGLYEQYF TGTGCCAGCAGCTTAAGTGGTCTCTACGAGCAGTACTTC
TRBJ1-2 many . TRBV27 CASSLKGDYGYTF TGTGCCAGCAGTTTAAAGGGAGACTATGGCTACACCTTC